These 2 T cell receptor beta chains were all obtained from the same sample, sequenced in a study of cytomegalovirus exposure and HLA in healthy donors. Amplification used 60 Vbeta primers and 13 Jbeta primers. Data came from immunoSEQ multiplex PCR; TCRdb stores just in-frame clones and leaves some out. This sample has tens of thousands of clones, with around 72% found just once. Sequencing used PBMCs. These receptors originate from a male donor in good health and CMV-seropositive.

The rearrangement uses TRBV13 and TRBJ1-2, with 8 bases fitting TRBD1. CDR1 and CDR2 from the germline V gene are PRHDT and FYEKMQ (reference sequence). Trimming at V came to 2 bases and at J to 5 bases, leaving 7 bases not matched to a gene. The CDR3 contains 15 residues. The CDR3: CASSLTGRGLYGYTF. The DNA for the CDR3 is TGTGCCAGCAGCTTAACGGGCAGGGGGCTATATGGCTACACCTTC.

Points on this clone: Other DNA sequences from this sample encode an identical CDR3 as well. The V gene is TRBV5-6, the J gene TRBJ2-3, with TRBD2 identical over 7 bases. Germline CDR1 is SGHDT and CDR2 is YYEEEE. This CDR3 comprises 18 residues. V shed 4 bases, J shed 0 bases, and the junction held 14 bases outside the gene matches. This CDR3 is CASSPMAGDQRSTDTQYF. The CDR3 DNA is TGTGCCAGCAGCCCAATGGCGGGAGATCAAAGGAGCACAGATACGCAGTATTTT. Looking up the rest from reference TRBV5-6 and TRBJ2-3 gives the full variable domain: DAGVTQSPTHLIKTRGQQVTLRCSPKSGHDTVSWYQQALGQGPQFIFQYYEEEERQRGNFPDRFSGHQFPNYSSELNVNALLLGDSALYLCASSPMAGDQRSTDTQYFGPGTRLTVL.